The next 23 T cell receptor beta chains were all read from a single sample in a study of blood T cells in healthy people across ages. Primed by a sample-barcoded 5' primer and a J-beta primer mix, a second PCR proceeded for roughly 7 to 11 cycles. TCRdb called the 5' RACE reads again in MiXCR, with one record for every CDR3 protein. The profile covers 2 million or so distinct CDR3 sequences, with about 50% appearing a single time and approximately 2% taken by the ten largest. The source material was blood. The source is a woman aged 35 to 49 in good health.

A few counts support this clonotype. The chain carries TRBV28 and TRBJ2-6, with D uncertain. The CDR3 length is 16 residues. Germline V gene data show CDR1 as MDHEN and CDR2 as SYDVKM. Trimming shortened V by 4 bases and J by 0 bases, and 10 bases separated the two germline ends. The CDR3 DNA reads TGTGCCAGCAGTTCTACAGTACTCTCTGGGGCCAACGTCCTGACTTTC. Amino acids: CASSSTVLSGANVLTF.

The chain combines TRBV9 with TRBJ2-5; 8 nucleotides match TRBD1. From germline, CDR1 is SGDLS and CDR2 YYNGEE. The CDR3 contains 15 residues. After removal of 2 bases from V and 4 bases from J, the junction contained 7 bases not matched to a gene. The CDR3 nucleotides read TGTGCCAGCAGCGTGGGGGGACAGGCAGGAGAGACCCAGTACTTC. It specifies CASSVGGQAGETQYF.

The chain employs TRBV7-2 and TRBJ2-3, with 7 bases matching TRBD2. The V and J ends lost 10 bases and 4 bases, in that order; junction bases with no gene match: 8. CDR3 size: 13 residues. Germline V CDR1 and CDR2: SGHTA, FQGNSA. DNA for the CDR3: TGTGCCACCGTGACTAGCATTCCAGATACGCAGTATTTT. Amino acid sequence: CATVTSIPDTQYF. Together with reference TRBV7-2 and TRBJ2-3, the CDR3 gives the full variable domain: GAGVSQSPSNKVTEKGKDVELRCDPISGHTALYWYRQSLGQGLEFLIYFQGNSAPDKSGLPSDRFSAERTGGSVSTLTIQRTQQEDSAVYLCATVTSIPDTQYFGPGTRLTVL.

The chain carries TRBV5-1 and TRBJ2-4; TRBD1 matches 7 bases. Trimming removed 4 bases from V and 1 base from J; junction bases left unmatched: 5. The CDR3 spans 15 residues. Per germline, CDR1 SGHRS and CDR2 YFSETQ. Here the CDR3 reads CASSTLTGAKNIQYF. DNA of the CDR3: TGCGCCAGCAGCACTCTGACAGGGGCCAAAAACATTCAGTACTTC.

The chain uses TRBV12-3 or TRBV12-4 and TRBJ2-7; 9 bases agree with TRBD1. The J call is in doubt because the DNA end fits TRBJ2-5 better. The CDR3 is 14 amino acids. The CDR3 DNA follows: TGTGCCAGCAGCTGGACAGGGGCCCCAGAGACCCAGTACTTC. Amino acids: CASSWTGAPETQYF.

The sample holds a few counts of this clonotype. The chain combines TRBV6-6 with TRBJ2-5; 10 nucleotides match TRBD2. The V gene's germline CDR1 is MNHNY and CDR2 SVGAGI (reference sequence). The junction had 9 bases not matched to a gene; V was cut back by 3 bases and J by 2 bases. The CDR3 extends over 17 amino acids. As DNA, the CDR3 is TGTGCCAGCAGTTATGGGCTAGCGGGGGAGGAACAAGAGACCCAGTACTTC. Its translation: CASSYGLAGEEQETQYF.

This clonotype turned up a few times. The chain recombines TRBV4-3 with TRBJ2-1; the match to TRBD2 covers 8 bases. There are 15 residues in the CDR3. The germline CDR1 and CDR2 sequences are LGHNA and YSLEER. J gave up 8 bases and V 1 base, and 7 bases lay outside the gene matches. The CDR3, as DNA: TGCGCCAGCAGCCAAGTCAACGGGGGGGAGGATGAGCAGTTCTTC. Translated, it gives CASSQVNGGEDEQFF.

This clonotype was picked up a small number of times. V gene TRBV5-1 combines with J gene TRBJ1-2; D is undetermined. This CDR3 spans 16 amino acids. V was pared by 0 bases and J by 0 bases, with 12 bases between. Per germline, CDR1 SGHRS and CDR2 YFSETQ. Here the CDR3 DNA reads TGCGCCAGCAGCTTGGACGGCTCGCCCGCTAACTATGGCTACACCTTC. This sequence encodes CASSLDGSPANYGYTF.

This clonotype came up many times. The rearrangement links TRBV24-1 to TRBJ2-1; no clear D. CDR1 KGHDR and CDR2 SFDVKD come from the germline V gene. The CDR3 length is 11 residues. The germline V and J ends were trimmed by 0 bases and 7 bases, with 0 bases remaining between them. CDR3 loop: CATSDLNEQFF. DNA for the CDR3: TGTGCCACCAGTGATTTGAATGAGCAGTTCTTC.

Comment on this clonotype: At one end, the junction sequence differs from germline, possibly due to a read error. V usage is TRBV4-3 and J usage is TRBJ2-5; 10 positions match TRBD2. The CDR3 is 15 amino acids. CDR1 is LGHNA and CDR2 is YSLEER in the germline V gene. The CDR3 reads CASSLTSGLQETRYF. CDR3 nucleotide sequence: TGCGCCAGCAGCCTGACTAGCGGGCTCCAAGAGACCCGGTACTTC.

The chain recombines TRBV7-8 with TRBJ2-1, with 15 positions matching TRBD2. This CDR3 comprises 17 residues. The germline CDR1 and CDR2 sequences are SGHVS and FQNEAQ. V trimming: 7 bases; J trimming: 7 bases; junction bases outside the gene matches: 11. The CDR3 DNA is TGTGCCAGCATCGGACTAGCGGGGGGGCTTACTAGTAATGAGCAGTTCTTC. Its translation: CASIGLAGGLTSNEQFF.

The chain is built from TRBV6-4 and TRBJ2-5, with 9 positions matching TRBD1. Germline trimming cut 4 bases from V and 2 bases from J; bases unmatched to any gene: 11. Germline V gives CDR1 MRHNA, CDR2 SNTAGT. CDR3 length: 17 residues. The CDR3 spells CASSGPGQGALQETQYF. CDR3 coding DNA: TGTGCCAGCAGTGGGCCGGGACAGGGAGCCCTACAAGAGACCCAGTACTTC.

The chain employs TRBV20-1 and TRBJ2-7; D may be TRBD1 or TRBD2 (5 bases each). This CDR3 spans 13 amino acids. V lost 6 bases and J lost 0, with 12 bases in between. Germline V gene data show CDR1 as DFQATT and CDR2 as SNEGSKA (reference sequence). The DNA for the CDR3 is TGCAGTGCCCCGGGGCCGAGCTCCTACGAGCAGTACTTC. This sequence encodes CSAPGPSSYEQYF.

The chain carries TRBV7-2 and TRBJ2-5, with D possibly called TRBD1 or TRBD2 (6 bases each). Trimming cost V 2 bases and J 11 bases, with 30 bases left between them. CDR1 and CDR2 (germline): SGHTA, FQGNSA. The CDR3 is 18 amino acids. The CDR3: CASSLREQGGVGYNEQYF. The CDR3 bases are TGTGCCAGCAGCTTACGGGAACAGGGAGGTGTAGGGTACAATGAGCAGTACTTC. The full variable domain, its missing parts supplied by reference TRBV7-2 and TRBJ2-5, is GAGVSQSPSNKVTEKGKDVELRCDPISGHTALYWYRQSLGQGLEFLIYFQGNSAPDKSGLPSDRFSAERTGGSVSTLTIQRTQQEDSAVYLCASSLREQGGVGYNEQYFGPGTRLLVL.

This clonotype was seen a handful of times. The V gene is TRBV28, the J gene TRBJ2-1; unclear D gene. This CDR3 region has 14 residues. Germline values: CDR1 MDHEN, CDR2 SYDVKM. V dropped 3 bases and J dropped 8 bases, with 14 bases sitting between them. The CDR3 DNA reads TGTGCCAGCAGTTTCGGACCGGTCCTGCATGAGCAGTTCTTC. This sequence encodes CASSFGPVLHEQFF.

This clonotype was seen only a few times. This chain connects TRBV20-1 to TRBJ2-3; 8 bases match TRBD2. In germline, CDR1 is DFQATT, CDR2 SNEGSKA (reference sequence). The J segment lost 0 bases and the V segment lost 6 bases, leaving 5 bases of the junction unmatched. This CDR3 has 14 amino acids. CDR3 loop: CSAISGSSTDTQYF. CDR3 DNA: TGCAGTGCGATAAGCGGGAGTAGCACAGATACGCAGTATTTT.

The chain uses TRBV4-1 and TRBJ2-7; the D gene is possibly TRBD1 (5 bases). The germline V gene has CDR1 MGHRA and CDR2 YSYEKL. The CDR3 is made up of 14 amino acids. V lost 1 base and J 2 bases, leaving 9 bases between the germline ends. The CDR3 sequence: CASSQVTGPYEQYF. CDR3 bases: TGCGCCAGCAGCCAAGTTACAGGACCCTACGAGCAGTACTTC.

The chain is built from TRBV7-2 and TRBJ2-4; possible D gene TRBD1, 5 bases. The V end was cut by 0 bases, the J end by 8 bases, with 14 bases between. Germline assignment: CDR1 SGHTA and CDR2 FQGNSA. The CDR3 has 15 amino acids. The CDR3 DNA sequence: TGTGCCAGCAGCTTAGCCGCAGGGCGGCAGGACATTCAGTACTTC. Translating gives CASSLAAGRQDIQYF.

The V and J genes are TRBV28 and TRBJ2-5, with 10 bases aligning to TRBD2. CDR3 length: 16 amino acids. V was pared by 6 bases and J by 4 bases, with 11 bases of the junction left unmatched. Germline CDR1 MDHEN, CDR2 SYDVKM. The CDR3 here is CASRSALAGWGETQYF. The CDR3 DNA reads as TGTGCCAGCAGGTCCGCACTAGCGGGGTGGGGAGAGACCCAGTACTTC.

The chain links TRBV7-2 to TRBJ1-1, with 8 bases identical to TRBD1. CDR1 is SGHTA, CDR2 FQGNSA, per germline. The CDR3 consists of 15 residues. The V and J ends lost 3 bases and 1 base, in that order; junction bases with no gene match: 4. This CDR3 is CASSLTGDTNTEAFF. The CDR3 DNA reads as TGTGCCAGCAGCTTGACAGGGGATACGAACACTGAAGCTTTCTTT.

This chain connects TRBV6-1 to TRBJ1-4; no reliable D call. CDR1 and CDR2 (germline): MNHNS, SASEGT. V lost 4 bases, J lost 0 bases, and 6 bases lay in between. This CDR3 contains 14 residues. CDR3 DNA sequence: TGTGCCAGCAGTGCGCATGCAACTAATGAAAAACTGTTTTTT. Encoded protein: CASSAHATNEKLFF.

The chain carries TRBV6-5 and TRBJ1-2; D is undetermined. The germline V gene encodes CDR1 MNHEY and CDR2 SVGAGI. The CDR3 is 13 residues long. With 4 bases removed from V and 4 bases from J, the gap between germline ends came to 10 bases. This chain's CDR3 is CASSSEGPYGYTF. The DNA of the CDR3 is TGTGCCAGCAGTTCCGAGGGCCCCTATGGCTACACCTTC.

The CDR3 reads CSARDYASWVTDTQYF. The DNA for the CDR3 is TGCAGTGCTAGAGATTATGCTAGCTGGGTTACAGATACGCAGTATTTT. The chain is built from TRBV20-1 and TRBJ2-3; possible D gene TRBD2, 5 bases. The V gene lost 0 bases and the J gene lost 3 bases, with 16 bases spanning the gap. The germline V gene encodes CDR1 DFQATT and CDR2 SNEGSKA (reference sequence). The CDR3 has 16 residues.